The 18 T cell receptor beta chains listed next were all sequenced from one sample in a study of response to subunit inactivated influenza vaccine. Via MiXCR, TCRdb re-called the RT-PCR reads, giving one row per CDR3 protein. Counted here are 490,000 or so distinct CDR3 sequences, approximately 7.7% occurring once; the ten biggest clones make up 10% to 15%. Sample: PBMCs from blood, taken 23 to 25 months after vaccination. Every receptor here comes from a man aged 50-75 years who received an inactivated influenza vaccine.

This clonotype showed up just a few times. The rearrangement uses TRBV28 and TRBJ2-3; D not certain. Germline V lookup: CDR1 MDHEN, CDR2 SYDVKM. The CDR3 is 16 amino acids. The ends were cut back, 6 bases at V and 1 base at J, with 17 bases in the middle. DNA for the CDR3: TGTGCCAGCAGAGCGCCTCCTGGGGTGGGCACAGATACGCAGTATTTT. This gives the protein CASRAPPGVGTDTQYF.

V usage is TRBV9 and J usage is TRBJ2-2; 13 bases fit TRBD2. CDR3 size: 15 residues. Trimming took 3 bases from V and 7 from J; bases not matched to a gene: 3. Germline values: CDR1 SGDLS, CDR2 YYNGEE. CDR3 sequence: CASSAGTSGIGELFF. The DNA of the CDR3 is TGTGCCAGCAGCGCCGGGACTAGCGGGATCGGGGAGCTGTTTTTT.

This clonotype showed up just a few times. This chain uses TRBV5-1 with TRBJ2-5; 10 bases fit TRBD1. The germline V gene has CDR1 SGHRS and CDR2 YFSETQ. The CDR3 contains 15 residues. Trimming cost V 4 bases and J 5 bases; bases outside gene matches: 8. The CDR3 sequence is CASSIGTGVVETQYF. CDR3 nucleotide sequence: TGCGCCAGCAGCATTGGGACAGGGGTTGTCGAGACCCAGTACTTC.

The sample holds a few counts of this clonotype. The gene calls are TRBV7-2 and TRBJ2-6; D is perhaps TRBD2 (5 bases). Germline V CDR1 and CDR2: SGHTA, FQGNSA. The CDR3 has 16 amino acids. The V and J ends lost 5 bases and 0 bases respectively, with 11 bases between them. CDR3 coding DNA: TGTGCCAGCAGCACCCGAGGGCCCTCTGGGGCCAACGTCCTGACTTTC. This translates into CASSTRGPSGANVLTF.

V is TRBV19 and J is TRBJ2-7; D gene ambiguous. Germline CDR1 reads LNHDA; CDR2 reads SQIVND (reference sequence). V was cut by 5 bases and J by 1 base, with 9 bases left in between. CDR3 length equals 13 residues. In DNA form, the CDR3 reads TGTGCCAGTAGTGTGACACGTTCCTACGAGCAGTACTTC. Protein sequence: CASSVTRSYEQYF.

This clonotype was detected many times. The gene calls are TRBV20-1 and TRBJ2-7; D is uncertain. Germline loops: CDR1 DFQATT, CDR2 SNEGSKA (reference sequence). With 0 bases removed from V and 1 base from J, the gap between germline ends came to 10 bases. There are 14 residues in the CDR3. The CDR3 here is CSARDFGGSYEQYF. In DNA form, the CDR3 reads TGCAGTGCTAGAGATTTCGGCGGATCCTACGAGCAGTACTTC.

The chain uses TRBV25-1 and TRBJ2-2, with a weak D call TRBD1 (5 bases). Germline CDR1 and CDR2: MGHDK and SYGVNS. The CDR3 is made up of 15 amino acids. The germline V and J ends were trimmed by 2 bases and 2 bases, with 9 bases remaining between them. The CDR3 is CASSETTDNTGELFF. The CDR3 DNA follows: TGTGCCAGCAGTGAAACGACAGACAACACCGGGGAGCTGTTTTTT.

This clonotype was detected a few times. The chain couples TRBV5-1 to TRBJ2-4; no firm D call. The V gene lost 4 bases and the J gene lost 1 base, with 9 bases spanning the gap. CDR1 and CDR2 from the germline V gene are SGHRS and YFSETQ. The CDR3 runs 14 residues. CDR3 protein: CASSNYVAKNIQYF. The CDR3 DNA follows: TGCGCCAGCAGCAATTATGTGGCCAAAAACATTCAGTACTTC.

V is TRBV29-1 and J is TRBJ1-2, with 10 positions matching TRBD1. Germline CDR1 and CDR2: SQVTM and ANQGSEA. The trim removed 6 bases at V and 6 bases at J, leaving 1 base unmatched. This CDR3 contains 11 residues. The CDR3 protein is CSVTGGHGYTF. As DNA, the CDR3 is TGCAGCGTGACAGGGGGCCATGGCTACACCTTC.

This clonotype showed up many times. The chain is built from TRBV29-1 and TRBJ2-5; 9 bases fit TRBD1. Germline values: CDR1 SQVTM, CDR2 ANQGSEA. With V trimmed by 6 bases and J by 5 bases, 7 bases remained unmatched. The CDR3 is made up of 13 amino acids. The CDR3 region is CSVTGTGRETQYF. CDR3 nucleotide sequence: TGCAGCGTGACCGGGACAGGGCGTGAGACCCAGTACTTC. The full variable domain, completed using reference TRBV29-1 and TRBJ2-5, is SAVISQKPSRDICQRGTSLTIQCQVDSQVTMMFWYRQQPGQSLTLIATANQGSEATYESGFVIDKFPISRPNLTFSTLTVSNMSPEDSSIYLCSVTGTGRETQYFGPGTRLLVL.

The rearrangement joins TRBV18 to TRBJ2-7; 7 nucleotides agree with TRBD1. Germline trimming cut 1 base from V and 4 bases from J; bases unmatched to any gene: 7. CDR1 KGHSH and CDR2 LQKENI come from the germline V gene. The CDR3 contains 15 residues. The CDR3 is CASSPLGDRIYEQYF. The CDR3 nucleotides read TGTGCCAGCTCACCACTAGGGGACAGAATTTACGAGCAGTACTTC.

V is TRBV19 and J is TRBJ2-5, with D unclear. Germline loops: CDR1 LNHDA, CDR2 SQIVND (reference sequence). The CDR3 is made up of 14 amino acids. Trimming pared 3 bases from V and 4 bases from J, leaving 12 bases between. CDR3 sequence (DNA): TGTGCCAGTAGTATGATGGGATTGAGAGAGACCCAGTACTTC. This encodes CASSMMGLRETQYF.

This clonotype was recorded a few times. The chain carries TRBV3-1 and TRBJ2-1; TRBD2 might be the D (6 bases). CDR3 size: 12 residues. Per germline, CDR1 LGHDT and CDR2 YNNKEL (reference sequence). V was shortened by 2 bases and J by 15 bases, with 14 bases between the two germline ends. CDR3 amino acids: CASSQTSTTWFF. The CDR3 coding sequence is TGTGCCAGCAGCCAAACTAGCACTACCTGGTTCTTC.

The chain has TRBV10-3 and TRBJ1-1, with D uncertain. The CDR3 loop spans 12 amino acids. Germline V gene data show CDR1 as ENHRY and CDR2 as SYGVKD. Trimming took 3 bases from V and 5 from J, leaving 7 bases between them. The CDR3 is CAISDGSTEAFF. Here the CDR3 DNA reads TGTGCCATCAGTGATGGCTCAACTGAAGCTTTCTTT.

Ten or more counts support this clonotype. The gene calls are TRBV28 and TRBJ2-7; a possible D gene is TRBD1 (6 bases). Between the trimmed V and J ends, which lost 9 bases and 1 base, there was a span of 13 bases. CDR1 is MDHEN and CDR2 is SYDVKM in the germline V gene. This CDR3 spans 13 amino acids. DNA of the CDR3: TGTGCCAGTGACAGGTCGGGGTCCTACGAGCAGTACTTC. Protein: CASDRSGSYEQYF.

This clonotype was observed at least ten times. This chain uses TRBV20-1 with TRBJ2-2; D is unclear. The V end lost 1 base, the J end lost 1 base, and 4 bases lay between the germline ends. The length of the CDR3 is 13 residues. The germline V gene has CDR1 DFQATT and CDR2 SNEGSKA (reference sequence). CDR3 amino acids: CSARGENTGELFF. DNA for the CDR3: TGCAGTGCTAGAGGGGAGAACACCGGGGAGCTGTTTTTT.

The sample holds many counts of this clonotype. V is TRBV29-1 and J is TRBJ1-2; 7 bases fit TRBD1. The CDR3 contains 14 residues. Germline loops: CDR1 SQVTM, CDR2 ANQGSEA. J lost 0 bases, V lost 7 bases, and 8 bases had no gene match. The CDR3 spells CSAKDRSSNYGYTF. The CDR3 coding sequence is TGCAGCGCTAAGGACAGGTCGTCTAACTATGGCTACACCTTC.

Ten or more counts support this clonotype. This chain uses TRBV4-2 with TRBJ2-7; TRBD1 aligns across 7 bases. The CDR3 loop spans 15 amino acids. J was trimmed by 1 base and V by 0 bases; bases with no gene match: 3. CDR1 is LGHNA, CDR2 YNFKEQ, per germline. CDR3 in DNA: TGTGCCAGCAGCCAAGAATGGGGACAGTCCTACGAGCAGTACTTC. It codes for CASSQEWGQSYEQYF.